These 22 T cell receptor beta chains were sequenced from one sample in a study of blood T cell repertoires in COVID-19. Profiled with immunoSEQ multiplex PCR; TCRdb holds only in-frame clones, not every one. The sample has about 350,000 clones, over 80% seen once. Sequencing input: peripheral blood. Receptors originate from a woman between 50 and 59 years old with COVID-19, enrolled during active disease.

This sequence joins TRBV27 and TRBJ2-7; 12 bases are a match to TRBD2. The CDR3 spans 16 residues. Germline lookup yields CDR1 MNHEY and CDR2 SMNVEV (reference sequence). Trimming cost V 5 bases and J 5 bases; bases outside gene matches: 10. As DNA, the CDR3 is TGTGCCAGCAGTCCCCTCGCTAGCGGGAGGGCCAACGAGCAGTACTTC. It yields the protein CASSPLASGRANEQYF.

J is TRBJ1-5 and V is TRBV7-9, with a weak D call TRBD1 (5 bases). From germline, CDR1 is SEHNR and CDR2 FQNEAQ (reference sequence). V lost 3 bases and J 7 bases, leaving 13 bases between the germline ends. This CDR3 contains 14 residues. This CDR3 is CASSFDISGQPQHF. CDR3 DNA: TGTGCCAGCAGCTTCGACATCTCAGGGCAGCCCCAGCATTTT.

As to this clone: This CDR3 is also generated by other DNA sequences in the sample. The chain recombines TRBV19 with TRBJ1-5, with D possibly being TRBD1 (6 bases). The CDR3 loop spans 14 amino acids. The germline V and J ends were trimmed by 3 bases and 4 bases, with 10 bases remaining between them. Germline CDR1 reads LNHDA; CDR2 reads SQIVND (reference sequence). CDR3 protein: CASSIIRGNQPQHF. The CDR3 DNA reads TGTGCCAGTAGTATTATAAGGGGGAATCAGCCCCAGCATTTT. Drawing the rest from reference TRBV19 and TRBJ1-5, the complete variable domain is DGGITQSPKYLFRKEGQNVTLSCEQNLNHDAMYWYRQDPGQGLRLIYYSQIVNDFQKGDIAEGYSVSREKKESFPLTVTSAQKNPTAFYLCASSIIRGNQPQHFGDGTRLSIL.

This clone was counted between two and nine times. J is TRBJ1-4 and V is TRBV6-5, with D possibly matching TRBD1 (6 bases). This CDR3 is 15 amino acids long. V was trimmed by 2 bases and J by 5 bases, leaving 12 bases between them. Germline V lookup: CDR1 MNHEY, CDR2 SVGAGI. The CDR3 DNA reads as TGTGCCAGCAGTTACACGACAGGAACGAATGAAAAACTGTTTTTT. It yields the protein CASSYTTGTNEKLFF.

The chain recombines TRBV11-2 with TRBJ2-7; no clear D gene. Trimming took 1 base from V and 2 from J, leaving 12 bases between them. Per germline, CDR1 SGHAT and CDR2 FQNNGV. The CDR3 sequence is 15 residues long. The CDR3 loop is CASSLGSGSPYEQYF. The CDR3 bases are TGTGCCAGCAGCTTAGGGTCGGGTTCTCCCTACGAGCAGTACTTC.

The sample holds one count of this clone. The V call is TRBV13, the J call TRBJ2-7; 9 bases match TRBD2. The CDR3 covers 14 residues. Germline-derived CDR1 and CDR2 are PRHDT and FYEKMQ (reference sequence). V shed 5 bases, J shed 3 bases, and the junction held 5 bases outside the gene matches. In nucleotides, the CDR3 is TGTGCCAGCAGCCCCCAGCGGGAGGTCTACGAGCAGTACTTC. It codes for CASSPQREVYEQYF.

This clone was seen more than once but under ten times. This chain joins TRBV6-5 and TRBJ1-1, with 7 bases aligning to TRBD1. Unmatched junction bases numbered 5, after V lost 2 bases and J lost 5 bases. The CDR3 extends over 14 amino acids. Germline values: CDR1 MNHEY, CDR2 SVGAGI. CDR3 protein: CASSYKLRGTEAFF. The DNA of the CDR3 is TGTGCCAGCAGTTACAAGCTCAGGGGGACTGAAGCTTTCTTT.

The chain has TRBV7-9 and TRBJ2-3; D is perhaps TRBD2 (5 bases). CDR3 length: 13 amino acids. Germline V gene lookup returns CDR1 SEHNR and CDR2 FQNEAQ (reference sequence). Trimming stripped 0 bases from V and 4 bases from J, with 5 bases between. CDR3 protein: CASSLAEADTQYF. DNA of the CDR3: TGTGCCAGCAGCTTAGCGGAGGCAGATACGCAGTATTTT.

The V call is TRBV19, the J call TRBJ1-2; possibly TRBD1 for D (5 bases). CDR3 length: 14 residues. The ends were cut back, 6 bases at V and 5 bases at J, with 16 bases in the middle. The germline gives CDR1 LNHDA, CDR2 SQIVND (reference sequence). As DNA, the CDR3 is TGTGCCAGTAGGCTACGGACATCAGGATATGGCTACACCTTC. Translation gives CASRLRTSGYGYTF.

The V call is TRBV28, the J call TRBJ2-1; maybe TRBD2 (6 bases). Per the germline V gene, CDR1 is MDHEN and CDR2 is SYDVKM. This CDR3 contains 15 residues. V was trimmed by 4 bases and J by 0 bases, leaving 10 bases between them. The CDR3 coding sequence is TGTGCCAGCAGTTCAATAGCGGTCTCCTACAATGAGCAGTTCTTC. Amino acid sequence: CASSSIAVSYNEQFF.

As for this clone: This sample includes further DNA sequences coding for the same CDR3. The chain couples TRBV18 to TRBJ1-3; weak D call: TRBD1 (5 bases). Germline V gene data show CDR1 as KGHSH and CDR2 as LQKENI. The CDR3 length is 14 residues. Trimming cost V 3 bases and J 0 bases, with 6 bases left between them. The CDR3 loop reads CASSPQGSGNTIYF. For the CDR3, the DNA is TGTGCCAGCTCACCTCAGGGCTCTGGAAACACCATATATTTT.

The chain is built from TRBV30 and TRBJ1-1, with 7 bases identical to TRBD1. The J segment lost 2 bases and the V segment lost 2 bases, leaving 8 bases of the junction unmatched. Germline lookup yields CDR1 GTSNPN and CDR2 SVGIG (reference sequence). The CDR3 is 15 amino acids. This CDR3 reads CAWSLTHRGNTEAFF. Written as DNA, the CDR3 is TGTGCCTGGAGTCTCACCCACAGGGGTAACACTGAAGCTTTCTTT.

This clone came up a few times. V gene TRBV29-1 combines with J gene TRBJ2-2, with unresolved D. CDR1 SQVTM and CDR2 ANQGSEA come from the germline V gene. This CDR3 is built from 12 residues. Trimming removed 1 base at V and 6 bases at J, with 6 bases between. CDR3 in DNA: TGCAGCGTTGAAGCTAGAGCCGGGGAGCTGTTTTTT. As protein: CSVEARAGELFF.

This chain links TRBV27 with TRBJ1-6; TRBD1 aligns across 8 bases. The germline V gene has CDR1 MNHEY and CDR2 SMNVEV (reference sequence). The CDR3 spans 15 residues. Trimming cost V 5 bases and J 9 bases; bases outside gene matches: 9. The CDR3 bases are TGTGCCAGCAGTGACTTCGGACAGGGTCGTTCACCCCTCCACTTT. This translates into CASSDFGQGRSPLHF.

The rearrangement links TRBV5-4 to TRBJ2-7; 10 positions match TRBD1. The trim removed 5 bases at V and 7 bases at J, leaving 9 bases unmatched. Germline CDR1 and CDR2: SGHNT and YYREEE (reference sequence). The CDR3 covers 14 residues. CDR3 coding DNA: TGTGCCAGCAGACCGGGGACAGGGGAGGGGGAGCAGTACTTC. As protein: CASRPGTGEGEQYF.

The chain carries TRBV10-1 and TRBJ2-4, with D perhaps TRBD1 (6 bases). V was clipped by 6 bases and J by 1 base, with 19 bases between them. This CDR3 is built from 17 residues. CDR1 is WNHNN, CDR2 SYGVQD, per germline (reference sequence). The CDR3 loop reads CASRGPGQPLAKNIQYF. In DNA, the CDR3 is TGCGCCAGCAGGGGGCCTGGACAGCCCCTTGCCAAAAACATTCAGTACTTC.

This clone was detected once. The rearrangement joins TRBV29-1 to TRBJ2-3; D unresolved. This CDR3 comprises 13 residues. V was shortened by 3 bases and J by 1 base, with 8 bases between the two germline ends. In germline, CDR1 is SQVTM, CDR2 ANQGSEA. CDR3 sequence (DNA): TGCAGCGTTGATGGTGCGGGCACAGATACGCAGTATTTT. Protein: CSVDGAGTDTQYF.

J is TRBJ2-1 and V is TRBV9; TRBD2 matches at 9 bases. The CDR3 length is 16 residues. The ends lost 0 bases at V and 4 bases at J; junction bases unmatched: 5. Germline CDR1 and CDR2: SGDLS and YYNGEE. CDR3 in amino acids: CASSVVSGRVYNEQFF. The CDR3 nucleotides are TGTGCCAGCAGCGTAGTTAGCGGGAGAGTTTACAATGAGCAGTTCTTC.

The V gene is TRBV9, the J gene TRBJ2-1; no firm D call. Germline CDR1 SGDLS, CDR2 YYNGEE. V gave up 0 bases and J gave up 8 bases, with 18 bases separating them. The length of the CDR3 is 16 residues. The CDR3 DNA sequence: TGTGCCAGCAGCGTAGCCGTAGCACCGAAAGAGGATGAGCAGTTCTTC. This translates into CASSVAVAPKEDEQFF.

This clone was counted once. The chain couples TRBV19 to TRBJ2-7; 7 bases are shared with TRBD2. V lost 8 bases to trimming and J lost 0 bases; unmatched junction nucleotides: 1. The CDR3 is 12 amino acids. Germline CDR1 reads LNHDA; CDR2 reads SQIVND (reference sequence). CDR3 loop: CASGEGSYEQYF. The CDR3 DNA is TGTGCCAGTGGGGAGGGCTCCTACGAGCAGTACTTC.

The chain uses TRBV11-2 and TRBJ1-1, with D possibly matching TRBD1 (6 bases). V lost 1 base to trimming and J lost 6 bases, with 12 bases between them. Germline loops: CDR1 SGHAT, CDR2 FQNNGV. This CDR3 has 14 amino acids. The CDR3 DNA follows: TGTGCCAGCAGCTTAGTTCAGGGGAAGGCTGAAGCTTTCTTT. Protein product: CASSLVQGKAEAFF.

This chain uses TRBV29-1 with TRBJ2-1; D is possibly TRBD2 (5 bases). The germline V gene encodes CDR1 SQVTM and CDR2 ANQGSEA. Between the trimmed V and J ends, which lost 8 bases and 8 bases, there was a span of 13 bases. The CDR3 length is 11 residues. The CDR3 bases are TGCAGCTCCCCAGGAGGCTATGAGCAGTTCTTC. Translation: CSSPGGYEQFF.